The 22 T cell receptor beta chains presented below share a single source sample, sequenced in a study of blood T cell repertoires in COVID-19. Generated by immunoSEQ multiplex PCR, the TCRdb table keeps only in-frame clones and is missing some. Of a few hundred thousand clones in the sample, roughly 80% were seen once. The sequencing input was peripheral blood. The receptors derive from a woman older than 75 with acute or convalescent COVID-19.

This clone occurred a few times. The CDR3 here is CASSDSGGAETQYF. CDR3 coding DNA: TGCGCCAGCAGCGATTCAGGGGGCGCCGAGACCCAGTACTTC. The rearrangement uses TRBV10-1 and TRBJ2-5; 8 nucleotides line up with TRBD1. Germline assignment: CDR1 WNHNN and CDR2 SYGVQD (reference sequence). The CDR3 totals 14 residues. V trimming: 6 bases; J trimming: 5 bases; junction bases outside the gene matches: 8.

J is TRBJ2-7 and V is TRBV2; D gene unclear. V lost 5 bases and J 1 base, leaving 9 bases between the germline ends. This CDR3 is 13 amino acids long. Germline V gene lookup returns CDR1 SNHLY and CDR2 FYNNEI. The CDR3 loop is CASSPLESYEQYF. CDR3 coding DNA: TGTGCCAGCAGTCCCCTAGAGTCCTACGAGCAGTACTTC.

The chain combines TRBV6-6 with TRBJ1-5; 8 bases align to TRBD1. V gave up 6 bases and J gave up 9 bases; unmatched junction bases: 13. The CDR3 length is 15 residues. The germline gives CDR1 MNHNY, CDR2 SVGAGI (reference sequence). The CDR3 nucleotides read TGTGCCAGCAGGTCCGGGACAGGTGGCGTAGTGCCCCAGCATTTT. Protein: CASRSGTGGVVPQHF.

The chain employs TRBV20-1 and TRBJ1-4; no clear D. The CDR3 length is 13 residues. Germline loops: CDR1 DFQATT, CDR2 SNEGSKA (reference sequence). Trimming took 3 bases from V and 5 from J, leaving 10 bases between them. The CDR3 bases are TGCAGTGCTAGTATACCGGGGAATGAAAAACTGTTTTTT. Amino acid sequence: CSASIPGNEKLFF.

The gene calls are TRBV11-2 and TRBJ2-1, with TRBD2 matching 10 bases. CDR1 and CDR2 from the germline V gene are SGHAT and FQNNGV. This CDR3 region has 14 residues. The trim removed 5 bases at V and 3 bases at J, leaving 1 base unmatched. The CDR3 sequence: CASSTSGVYNEQFF. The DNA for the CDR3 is TGTGCCAGCAGCACTAGCGGGGTCTACAATGAGCAGTTCTTC.

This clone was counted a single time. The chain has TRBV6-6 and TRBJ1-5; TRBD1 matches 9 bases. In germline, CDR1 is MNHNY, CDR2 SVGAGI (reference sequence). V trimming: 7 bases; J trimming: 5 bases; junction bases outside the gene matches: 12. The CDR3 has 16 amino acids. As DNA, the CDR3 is TGTGCCAGCAACCTCATGTTGGGACAGGGATATCAGCCCCAGCATTTT. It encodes CASNLMLGQGYQPQHF.

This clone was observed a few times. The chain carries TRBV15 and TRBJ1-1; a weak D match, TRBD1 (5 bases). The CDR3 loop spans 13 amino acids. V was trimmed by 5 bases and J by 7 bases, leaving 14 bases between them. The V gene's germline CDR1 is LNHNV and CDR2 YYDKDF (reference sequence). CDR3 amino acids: CATSPGTLGEAFF. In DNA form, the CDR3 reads TGTGCCACCAGCCCAGGGACTCTAGGTGAAGCTTTCTTT.

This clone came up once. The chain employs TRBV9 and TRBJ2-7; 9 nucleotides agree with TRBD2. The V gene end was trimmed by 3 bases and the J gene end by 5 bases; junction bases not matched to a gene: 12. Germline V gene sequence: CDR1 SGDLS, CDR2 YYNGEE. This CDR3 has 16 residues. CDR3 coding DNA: TGTGCCAGCAGCGCCCCTGAACTAGCGGGCCGGGACGAGCAGTACTTC. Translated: CASSAPELAGRDEQYF. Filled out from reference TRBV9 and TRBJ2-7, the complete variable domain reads DSGVTQTPKHLITATGQRVTLRCSPRSGDLSVYWYQQSLDQGLQFLIQYYNGEERAKGNILERFSAQQFPDLHSELNLSSLELGDSALYFCASSAPELAGRDEQYFGPGTRLTVT.

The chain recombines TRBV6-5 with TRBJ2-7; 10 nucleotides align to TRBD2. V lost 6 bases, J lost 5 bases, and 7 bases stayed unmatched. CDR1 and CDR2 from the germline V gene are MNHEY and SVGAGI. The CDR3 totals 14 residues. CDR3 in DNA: TGTGCCAGCAGACATGGGACTAGCGACCACGAGCAGTACTTC. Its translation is CASRHGTSDHEQYF.

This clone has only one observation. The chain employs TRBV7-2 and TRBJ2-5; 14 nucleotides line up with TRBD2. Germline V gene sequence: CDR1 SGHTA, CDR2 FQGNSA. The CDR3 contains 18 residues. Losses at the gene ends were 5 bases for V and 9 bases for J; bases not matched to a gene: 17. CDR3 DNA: TGTGCCAGCAGCCCATATCAGACTAGCGGGGGGGCCAGTCTGGCCCAGTACTTC. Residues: CASSPYQTSGGASLAQYF.

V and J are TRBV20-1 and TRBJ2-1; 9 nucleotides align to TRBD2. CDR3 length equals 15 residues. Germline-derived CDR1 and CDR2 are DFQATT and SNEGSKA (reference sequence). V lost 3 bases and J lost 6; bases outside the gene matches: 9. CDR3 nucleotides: TGCAGTGCTAGTTTACCTAGCGGGGCTAGCAATGAGCAGTTCTTC. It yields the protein CSASLPSGASNEQFF.

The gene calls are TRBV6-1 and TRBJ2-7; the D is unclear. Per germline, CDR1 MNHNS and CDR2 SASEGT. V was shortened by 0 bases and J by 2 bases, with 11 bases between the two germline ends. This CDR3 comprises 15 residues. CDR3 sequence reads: CASSEAIRVAYEQYF. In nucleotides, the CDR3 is TGTGCCAGCAGTGAAGCTATCCGGGTTGCCTACGAGCAGTACTTC.

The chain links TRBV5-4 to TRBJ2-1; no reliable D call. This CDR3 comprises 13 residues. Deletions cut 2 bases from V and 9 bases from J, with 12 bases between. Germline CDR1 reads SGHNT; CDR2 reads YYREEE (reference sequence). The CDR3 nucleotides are TGTGCCAGCAGCTTAGAGTTGCGGATTGAGCAGTTCTTC. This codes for CASSLELRIEQFF.

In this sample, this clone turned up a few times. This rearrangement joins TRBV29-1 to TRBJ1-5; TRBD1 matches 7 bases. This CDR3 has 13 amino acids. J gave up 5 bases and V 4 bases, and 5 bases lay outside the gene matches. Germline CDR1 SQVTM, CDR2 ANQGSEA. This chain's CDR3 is CSVVLGGDQPQHF. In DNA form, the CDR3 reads TGCAGCGTTGTTCTAGGGGGCGATCAGCCCCAGCATTTT. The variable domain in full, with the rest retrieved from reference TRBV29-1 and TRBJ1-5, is SAVISQKPSRDICQRGTSLTIQCQVDSQVTMMFWYRQQPGQSLTLIATANQGSEATYESGFVIDKFPISRPNLTFSTLTVSNMSPEDSSIYLCSVVLGGDQPQHFGDGTRLSIL.

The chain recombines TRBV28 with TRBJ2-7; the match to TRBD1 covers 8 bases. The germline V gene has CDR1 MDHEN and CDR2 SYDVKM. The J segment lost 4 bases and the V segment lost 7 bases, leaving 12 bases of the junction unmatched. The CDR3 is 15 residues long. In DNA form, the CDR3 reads TGTGCCAGCAAGCCTCCCGGGACAGGATATTACGAGCAGTACTTC. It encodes CASKPPGTGYYEQYF.

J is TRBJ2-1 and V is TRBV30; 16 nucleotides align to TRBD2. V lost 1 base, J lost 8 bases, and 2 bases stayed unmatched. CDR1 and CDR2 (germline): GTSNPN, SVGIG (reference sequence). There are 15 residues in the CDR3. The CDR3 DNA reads TGTGCCTGGAGTGCGGGACTAGCGGGAGGGCATGAGCAGTTCTTC. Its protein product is CAWSAGLAGGHEQFF.

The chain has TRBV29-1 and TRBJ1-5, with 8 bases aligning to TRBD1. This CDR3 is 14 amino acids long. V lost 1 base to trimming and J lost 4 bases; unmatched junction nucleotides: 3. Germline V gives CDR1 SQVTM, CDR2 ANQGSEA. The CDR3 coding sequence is TGCAGCGTTGAAGGCGGGACAGGTAATCAGCCCCAGCATTTT. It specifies CSVEGGTGNQPQHF.

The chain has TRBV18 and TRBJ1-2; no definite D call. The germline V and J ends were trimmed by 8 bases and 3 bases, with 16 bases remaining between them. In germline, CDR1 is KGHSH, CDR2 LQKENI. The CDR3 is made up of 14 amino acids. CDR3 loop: CASAPIRPDYGYTF. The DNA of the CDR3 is TGTGCCAGCGCCCCCATCAGGCCTGACTATGGCTACACCTTC.

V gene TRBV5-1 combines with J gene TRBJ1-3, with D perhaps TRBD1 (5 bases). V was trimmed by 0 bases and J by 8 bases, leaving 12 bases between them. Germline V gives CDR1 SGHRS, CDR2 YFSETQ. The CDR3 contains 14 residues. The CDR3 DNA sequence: TGCGCCAGCAGCTTGGCTTCAGGGTCGGACACCATATATTTT. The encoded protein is CASSLASGSDTIYF.

CDR3 bases: TGCAGCGTTGACGCTAGCGGAGCCTACAATGAGCAGTTCTTC. Its translation: CSVDASGAYNEQFF. This chain connects TRBV29-1 to TRBJ2-1; 7 bases are shared with TRBD2. The germline CDR1 and CDR2 sequences are SQVTM and ANQGSEA. The CDR3 length is 14 residues. Trimming removed 3 bases from V and 2 bases from J; junction bases left unmatched: 4.

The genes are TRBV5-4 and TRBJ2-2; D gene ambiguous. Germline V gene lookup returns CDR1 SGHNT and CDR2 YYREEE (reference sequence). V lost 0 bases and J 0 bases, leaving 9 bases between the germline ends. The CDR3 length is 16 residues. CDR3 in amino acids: CASSLGPIANTGELFF. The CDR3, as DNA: TGTGCCAGCAGCTTGGGGCCCATCGCGAACACCGGGGAGCTGTTTTTT.

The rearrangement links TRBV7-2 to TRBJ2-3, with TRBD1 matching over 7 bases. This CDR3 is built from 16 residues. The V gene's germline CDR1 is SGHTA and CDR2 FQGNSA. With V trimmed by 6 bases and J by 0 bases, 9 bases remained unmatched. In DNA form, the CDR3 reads TGTGCCAGCAGGTCCAGGACAGGACGTAGCACAGATACGCAGTATTTT. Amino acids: CASRSRTGRSTDTQYF.